Each of the 19 T cell receptor beta chains below was sequenced from the same sample in a study of blood T cells in healthy people across ages. Alongside a J-beta primer mix, a sample-barcoded 5' primer served in a second PCR lasting about 7 to 12 cycles. TCRdb reprocessed the 5' RACE reads with MiXCR, giving one entry per CDR3 protein. In the table there are about a million distinct CDR3 sequences, about 53% of which are singletons. The sample consisted of blood. The receptors originated from a woman aged 60-70 years in good health.

The genes are TRBV5-6 and TRBJ2-4, with 7 bases that match TRBD1. CDR1 and CDR2 from the germline V gene are SGHDT and YYEEEE. The CDR3 totals 17 residues. Trimming removed 4 bases from V and 0 bases from J; junction bases left unmatched: 10. CDR3 in DNA: TGTGCCAGCAGCGGGGACAGACTAAGACTAGCCAAAAACATTCAGTACTTC. Its translation is CASSGDRLRLAKNIQYF.

At least ten counts were recorded for this clonotype. The V gene is TRBV9, the J gene TRBJ2-7; TRBD1 might be the D (6 bases). The CDR3 consists of 15 residues. Trimming shortened V by 1 base and J by 7 bases, and 18 bases separated the two germline ends. The germline gives CDR1 SGDLS, CDR2 YYNGEE. The CDR3 nucleotides read TGTGCCAGCAGCGTAACGGACAGCACTACGGGAGAGCAGTACTTC. This sequence encodes CASSVTDSTTGEQYF.

The chain employs TRBV7-2 and TRBJ1-5; D is undetermined. The CDR3 sequence is 15 residues long. V lost 2 bases and J lost 6, with 14 bases in between. The germline CDR1 and CDR2 sequences are SGHTA and FQGNSA. The CDR3 spells CASSLYLGFRQPQHF. The CDR3 DNA reads TGTGCCAGCAGCTTATATTTGGGGTTTCGTCAGCCCCAGCATTTT. Together with reference TRBV7-2 and TRBJ1-5, the CDR3 gives the full variable domain: GAGVSQSPSNKVTEKGKDVELRCDPISGHTALYWYRQSLGQGLEFLIYFQGNSAPDKSGLPSDRFSAERTGGSVSTLTIQRTQQEDSAVYLCASSLYLGFRQPQHFGDGTRLSIL.

This rearrangement joins TRBV24-1 to TRBJ2-3; TRBD1 or TRBD2 may be the D gene (5 bases each). V dropped 1 base and J dropped 0 bases, with 13 bases sitting between them. The CDR3 consists of 17 residues. Germline-derived CDR1 and CDR2 are KGHDR and SFDVKD. The CDR3 sequence is CATSDLQADSSTDTQYF. As DNA, the CDR3 is TGTGCCACCAGTGATTTACAGGCGGACTCTAGCACAGATACGCAGTATTTT.

This clonotype was detected once. The rearrangement links TRBV20-1 to TRBJ2-4, with D tentatively TRBD2 (6 bases). The length of the CDR3 is 24 residues. The ends were cut back, 6 bases at V and 0 bases at J, with 42 bases in the middle. CDR1 DFQATT and CDR2 SNEGSKA come from the germline V gene (reference sequence). CDR3 residues: CSAETVEGTRNSFSAGLAKNIQYF. The DNA of the CDR3 is TGCAGTGCCGAGACCGTAGAAGGAACTAGGAATTCCTTTAGCGCGGGACTAGCCAAAAACATTCAGTACTTC.

This clonotype was seen a few times. This chain connects TRBV29-1 to TRBJ2-7, with 9 bases aligning to TRBD1. V shed 2 bases and J 4 bases; nucleotides not matched to a gene: 9. The CDR3 covers 15 residues. The germline V gene has CDR1 SQVTM and CDR2 ANQGSEA. The CDR3 region is CSVEKTGTGIYEQYF. The CDR3 DNA sequence: TGCAGCGTTGAAAAGACCGGGACAGGGATTTACGAGCAGTACTTC.

V is TRBV20-1 and J is TRBJ2-3; D is perhaps TRBD2 (5 bases). V shed 3 bases and J shed 8 bases, with 9 bases lying between them. Germline V gene data show CDR1 as DFQATT and CDR2 as SNEGSKA (reference sequence). The CDR3 sequence is 11 residues long. The CDR3: CSARSGVTQYF. In DNA, the CDR3 is TGCAGTGCTAGGAGCGGTGTTACGCAGTATTTT.

This clonotype has only a few counts. The rearrangement joins TRBV20-1 to TRBJ2-1; a possible D gene is TRBD2 (5 bases). Trimming removed 3 bases at V and 6 bases at J, with 12 bases between. CDR3 length: 13 amino acids. Germline V CDR1 and CDR2: DFQATT, SNEGSKA (reference sequence). The DNA of the CDR3 is TGCAGTGCTAGTTCACCCCGGGGCAATGAGCAGTTCTTC. This encodes CSASSPRGNEQFF.

This clonotype has a handful of counts. The rearrangement uses TRBV6-2 or TRBV6-3 and TRBJ2-1; the D is unclear. V lost 7 bases and J 4 bases, leaving 11 bases between the germline ends. Per germline, CDR1 MNHEY and CDR2 SVGEGT. The CDR3 has 13 amino acids. The CDR3 region is CASTWTPYNEQFF. The DNA of the CDR3 is TGTGCCAGCACGTGGACCCCTTACAATGAGCAGTTCTTC.

The chain employs TRBV7-9 and TRBJ2-1; D might be TRBD2 (6 bases). There are 14 residues in the CDR3. Trimming shortened V by 5 bases and J by 8 bases, and 16 bases separated the two germline ends. Germline CDR1 and CDR2: SEHNR and FQNEAQ (reference sequence). The CDR3 nucleotides read TGTGCCAGCAGCGCCTACGGAGGGCCGGATGAGCAGTTCTTC. This codes for CASSAYGGPDEQFF.

The chain couples TRBV15 to TRBJ2-5; possible D gene TRBD1, 6 bases. The CDR3 is 15 residues long. V lost 5 bases and J 1 base, leaving 14 bases between the germline ends. CDR1 LNHNV and CDR2 YYDKDF come from the germline V gene (reference sequence). The CDR3 DNA reads as TGTGCCACCAGCCTAGATACAGGGCTCCAAGAGACCCAGTACTTC. Translated, it gives CATSLDTGLQETQYF.

This chain connects TRBV2 to TRBJ1-1, with TRBD1 as a possible D gene (5 bases). Germline lookup yields CDR1 SNHLY and CDR2 FYNNEI. Trimming shortened V by 9 bases and J by 1 base, and 15 bases separated the two germline ends. CDR3 length: 14 amino acids. The CDR3 protein is CARRRGDRNTEAFF. CDR3 bases: TGTGCCAGGAGACGGGGGGATCGGAACACTGAAGCTTTCTTT.

The chain links TRBV11-2 to TRBJ1-2; D is ambiguous. The CDR3 has 16 amino acids. V dropped 0 bases and J dropped 4 bases, with 15 bases sitting between them. Germline CDR1 reads SGHAT; CDR2 reads FQNNGV. This CDR3 is CASSLDPRPRGYGYTF. The DNA of the CDR3 is TGTGCCAGCAGCTTAGATCCCCGGCCACGGGGCTATGGCTACACCTTC.

This clonotype was detected many times. The chain has TRBV29-1 and TRBJ2-7; D perhaps matches TRBD2 (6 bases). Trimming pared 7 bases from V and 3 bases from J, leaving 10 bases between. There are 11 residues in the CDR3. The germline V gene encodes CDR1 SQVTM and CDR2 ANQGSEA. The CDR3 here is CSAGGDYEQYF. CDR3 DNA sequence: TGCAGCGCCGGGGGTGACTACGAGCAGTACTTC.

The V and J genes are TRBV27 and TRBJ2-7; 8 bases fit TRBD1. CDR1 and CDR2 from the germline V gene are MNHEY and SMNVEV (reference sequence). CDR3 length: 11 residues. Losses at the gene ends were 8 bases for V and 6 bases for J; bases not matched to a gene: 3. In nucleotides, the CDR3 is TGTGCCAGCGGTACAGGGGGCGAGCAGTACTTC. Translation: CASGTGGEQYF.

The J gene is TRBJ1-5, the V gene TRBV27; weak D call: TRBD1 (6 bases). The length of the CDR3 is 15 residues. Between the trimmed V and J ends, which lost 5 bases and 0 bases, there was a span of 11 bases. Germline V gene data show CDR1 as MNHEY and CDR2 as SMNVEV (reference sequence). This CDR3 reads CASSGGTTSNQPQHF. The DNA of the CDR3 is TGTGCCAGCAGTGGCGGGACAACTAGCAATCAGCCCCAGCATTTT.

This chain joins TRBV4-1 and TRBJ2-1, with D perhaps matching TRBD2 (6 bases). The germline CDR1 and CDR2 sequences are MGHRA and YSYEKL. The CDR3 has 14 residues. V was cut by 3 bases and J by 6 bases, with 12 bases left in between. CDR3 protein: CASSHDLAFNEQFF. In DNA, the CDR3 is TGCGCCAGCAGCCATGATCTAGCGTTCAATGAGCAGTTCTTC.

CDR3 sequence: CSARKDSSSSTEAFF. Here the CDR3 DNA reads TGCAGTGCTAGAAAAGATAGTTCTAGTAGCACTGAAGCTTTCTTT. The chain uses TRBV20-1 and TRBJ1-1; D gene ambiguous. This CDR3 has 15 amino acids. Per the germline V gene, CDR1 is DFQATT and CDR2 is SNEGSKA (reference sequence). Trimming took 2 bases from V and 4 from J, leaving 17 bases between them.

The genes are TRBV29-1 and TRBJ2-7; tentative D call: TRBD1 (6 bases). The CDR3 is 13 amino acids. Deletions cut 6 bases from V and 2 bases from J, with 14 bases between. Germline CDR1 is SQVTM and CDR2 is ANQGSEA. CDR3 sequence: CSVARGYAYEQYF. The DNA of the CDR3 is TGCAGCGTAGCCAGGGGATACGCCTACGAGCAGTACTTC.